Below, one TCR beta chain is given with its context. Its specificity is not known. These data are taken from a study of OX40 agonist ivuxolimab in advanced cancers. Study in general: An agonistic anti-OX40 (CD134) antibody, ivuxolimab, was used to treat the patients. Dose-escalation patients' cancers were hepatocellular carcinoma, melanoma, renal cell or head and neck cancer. Study-wide points: CD8+ T cells were the subset that, on average, had more expanded clones than CD4+.

Generated by immunoSEQ multiplex PCR, the TCRdb table keeps only in-frame clones and is missing some. The table lists fewer than 75,000 clones, roughly 86% of them singletons. The CDR3 covers 12 residues. V was cut by 4 bases and J by 3 bases, with 5 bases left in between. Germline CDR1 is SGDLS and CDR2 is YYNGEE. The chain joins TRBV9 to TRBJ2-1; D call uncertain. The TCR comes from an adult with an advanced solid tumor such as melanoma, head and neck, liver or kidney cancer. The sample in question was CD4+ or CD8+ T cells sorted from blood, obtained in a trial of the OX40 agonist ivuxolimab. The CDR3 DNA reads TGTGCCAGCAGCCCGAGCTACAATGAGCAGTTCTTC. It is translated as CASSPSYNEQFF.